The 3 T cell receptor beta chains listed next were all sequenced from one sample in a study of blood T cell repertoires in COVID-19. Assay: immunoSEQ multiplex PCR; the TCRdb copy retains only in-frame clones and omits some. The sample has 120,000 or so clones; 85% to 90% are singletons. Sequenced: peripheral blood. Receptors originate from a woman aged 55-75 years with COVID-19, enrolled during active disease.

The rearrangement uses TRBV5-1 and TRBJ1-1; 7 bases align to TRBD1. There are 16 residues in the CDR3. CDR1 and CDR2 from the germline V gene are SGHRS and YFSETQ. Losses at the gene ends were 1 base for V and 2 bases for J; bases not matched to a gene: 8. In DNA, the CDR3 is TGCGCCAGCAGCTTGAACACCCGGGACAGCAACACTGAAGCTTTCTTT. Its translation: CASSLNTRDSNTEAFF.

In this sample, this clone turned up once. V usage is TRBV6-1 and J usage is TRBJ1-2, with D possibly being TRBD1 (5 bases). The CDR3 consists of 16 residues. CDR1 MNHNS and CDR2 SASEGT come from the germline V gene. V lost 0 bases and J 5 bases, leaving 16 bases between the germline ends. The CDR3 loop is CASSEATGGVLYGYTF. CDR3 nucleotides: TGTGCCAGCAGTGAAGCAACGGGGGGAGTGCTTTATGGCTACACCTTC.

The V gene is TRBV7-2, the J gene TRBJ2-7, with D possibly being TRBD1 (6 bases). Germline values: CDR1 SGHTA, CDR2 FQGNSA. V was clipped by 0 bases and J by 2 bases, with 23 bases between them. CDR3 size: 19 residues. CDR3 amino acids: CASSLARRAGEKLPYEQYF. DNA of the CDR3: TGTGCCAGCAGCTTAGCACGACGAGCAGGGGAAAAGCTGCCCTACGAGCAGTACTTC.